Below are 3 T cell receptor beta chains sequenced from a single sample in a study of a mutant IDH1 vaccine in newly diagnosed glioma. Time point noted: baseline, week 1 (first vaccination visit). Treatment specified: pre-vaccination baseline after standard-of-care therapy. The protocol was immunoSEQ multiplex PCR, while the TCRdb copy is restricted to in-frame clones and leaves out a portion. In the table there are roughly 70,000 clones, around 82% of which are singletons. The sample in question was peripheral blood mononuclear cells (PBMCs), obtained from a glioma patient treated with radiotherapy, temozolomide or both. These receptors were taken from a woman in her late teens or twenties with glioma. Some clones in this sample may be carry-over from other donors' samples.

J is TRBJ2-7 and V is TRBV7-9; no clear D. Trimming cost V 4 bases and J 3 bases, with 10 bases left between them. In germline, CDR1 is SEHNR, CDR2 FQNEAQ (reference sequence). This CDR3 is built from 13 residues. CDR3 protein: CASSSRENYEQYF. The CDR3 DNA reads TGTGCCAGCAGCTCCCGAGAGAACTACGAGCAGTACTTC.

The chain carries TRBV4-1 and TRBJ2-7; tentative D call: TRBD2 (7 bases). The CDR3 totals 15 residues. Deletions cut 4 bases from V and 0 bases from J, with 13 bases between. Germline values: CDR1 MGHRA, CDR2 YSYEKL. Here the CDR3 reads CASSPRGGGSYEQYF. For the CDR3, the DNA is TGCGCCAGCAGCCCACGGGGAGGGGGCTCCTACGAGCAGTACTTC.

The chain couples TRBV6-1 to TRBJ1-2; D is ambiguous. Germline V gene data show CDR1 as MNHNS and CDR2 as SASEGT. This CDR3 comprises 16 residues. Trimming shortened V by 1 base and J by 4 bases, and 16 bases separated the two germline ends. CDR3 protein: CASSEESRPGIYGYTF. In DNA form, the CDR3 reads TGTGCCAGCAGTGAAGAGAGCAGGCCCGGGATCTATGGCTACACCTTC.